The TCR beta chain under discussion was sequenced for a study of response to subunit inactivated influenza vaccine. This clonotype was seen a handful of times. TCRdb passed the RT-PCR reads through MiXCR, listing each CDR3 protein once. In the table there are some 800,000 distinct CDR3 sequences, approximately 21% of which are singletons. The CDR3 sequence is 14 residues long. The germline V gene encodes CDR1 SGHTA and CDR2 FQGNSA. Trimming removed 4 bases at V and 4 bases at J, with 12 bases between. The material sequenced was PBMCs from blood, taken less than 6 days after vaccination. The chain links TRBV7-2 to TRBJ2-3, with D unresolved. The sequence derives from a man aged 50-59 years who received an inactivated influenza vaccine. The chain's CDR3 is CASSSPEWPDTQYF. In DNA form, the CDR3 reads TGTGCCAGCAGCTCCCCTGAATGGCCAGATACGCAGTATTTT. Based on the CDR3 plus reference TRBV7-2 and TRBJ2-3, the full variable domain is GAGVSQSPSNKVTEKGKDVELRCDPISGHTALYWYRQSLGQGLEFLIYFQGNSAPDKSGLPSDRFSAERTGGSVSTLTIQRTQQEDSAVYLCASSSPEWPDTQYFGPGTRLTVL.